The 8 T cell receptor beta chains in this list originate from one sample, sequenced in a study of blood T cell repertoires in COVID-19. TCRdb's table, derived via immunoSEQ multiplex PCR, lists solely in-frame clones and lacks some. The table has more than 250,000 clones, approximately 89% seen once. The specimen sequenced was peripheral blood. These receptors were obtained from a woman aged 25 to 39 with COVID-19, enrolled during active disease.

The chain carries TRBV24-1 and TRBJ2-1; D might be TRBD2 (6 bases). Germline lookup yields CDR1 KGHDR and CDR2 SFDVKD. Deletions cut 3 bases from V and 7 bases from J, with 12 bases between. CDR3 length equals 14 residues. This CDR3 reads CATSDPGGENEQFF. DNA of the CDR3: TGTGCCACCAGTGATCCCGGCGGGGAAAATGAGCAGTTCTTC.

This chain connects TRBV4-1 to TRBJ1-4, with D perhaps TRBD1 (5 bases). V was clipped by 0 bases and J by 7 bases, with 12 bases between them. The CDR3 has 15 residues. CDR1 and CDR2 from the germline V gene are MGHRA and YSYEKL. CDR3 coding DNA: TGCGCCAGCAGCCAAGAAGCGGGACGGATTGAAAAACTGTTTTTT. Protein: CASSQEAGRIEKLFF.

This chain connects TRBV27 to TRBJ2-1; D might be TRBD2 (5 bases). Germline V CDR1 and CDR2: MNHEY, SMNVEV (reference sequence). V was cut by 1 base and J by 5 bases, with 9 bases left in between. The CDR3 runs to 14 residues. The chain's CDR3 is CASSLLREHNEQFF. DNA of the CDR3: TGTGCCAGCAGTTTATTGAGGGAACACAATGAGCAGTTCTTC.

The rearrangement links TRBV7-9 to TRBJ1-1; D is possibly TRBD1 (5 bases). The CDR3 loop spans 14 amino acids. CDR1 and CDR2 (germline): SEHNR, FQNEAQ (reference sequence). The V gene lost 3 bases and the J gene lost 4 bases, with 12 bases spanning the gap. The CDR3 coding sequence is TGTGCCAGCAGCTTCCGGGGGAGATTCACTGAAGCTTTCTTT. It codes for CASSFRGRFTEAFF.

CDR3 amino acids: CASSAGDSYGYTF. Here the CDR3 DNA reads TGTGCCAGCAGTGCCGGGGACAGCTATGGCTACACCTTC. This chain links TRBV2 with TRBJ1-2, with 7 bases fitting TRBD1. CDR1 is SNHLY, CDR2 FYNNEI, per germline. The V gene end was trimmed by 4 bases and the J gene end by 4 bases; junction bases not matched to a gene: 3. This CDR3 region has 13 residues.

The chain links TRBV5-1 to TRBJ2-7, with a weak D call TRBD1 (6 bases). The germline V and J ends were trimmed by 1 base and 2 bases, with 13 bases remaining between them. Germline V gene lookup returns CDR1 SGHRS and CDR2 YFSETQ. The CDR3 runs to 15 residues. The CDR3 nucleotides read TGCGCCAGCAGCTTGACGAGGGACATACCCTACGAGCAGTACTTC. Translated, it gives CASSLTRDIPYEQYF. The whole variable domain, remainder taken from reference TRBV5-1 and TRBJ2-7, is KAGVTQTPRYLIKTRGQQVTLSCSPISGHRSVSWYQQTPGQGLQFLFEYFSETQRNKGNFPGRFSGRQFSNSRSEMNVSTLELGDSALYLCASSLTRDIPYEQYFGPGTRLTVT.

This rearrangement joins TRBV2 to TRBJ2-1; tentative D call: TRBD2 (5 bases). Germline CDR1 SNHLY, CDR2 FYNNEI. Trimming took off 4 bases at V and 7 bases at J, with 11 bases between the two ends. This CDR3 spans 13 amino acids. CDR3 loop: CASSGPGKNEQFF. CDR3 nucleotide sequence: TGTGCCAGCAGTGGACCGGGAAAGAATGAGCAGTTCTTC. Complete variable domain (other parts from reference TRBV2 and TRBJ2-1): EPEVTQTPSHQVTQMGQEVILRCVPISNHLYFYWYRQILGQKVEFLVSFYNNEISEKSEIFDDQFSVERPDGSNFTLKIRSTKLEDSAMYFCASSGPGKNEQFFGPGTRLTVL.

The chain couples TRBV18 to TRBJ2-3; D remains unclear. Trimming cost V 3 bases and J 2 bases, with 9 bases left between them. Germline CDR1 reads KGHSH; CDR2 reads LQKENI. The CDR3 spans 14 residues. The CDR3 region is CASSPRQDTDTQYF. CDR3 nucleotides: TGTGCCAGCTCACCCCGACAAGACACAGATACGCAGTATTTT.